Sequencing of this T cell receptor (beta chain) was carried out in a study of human T cells and chemical hapten exposure. Study as a whole: TCR yields differed between samples (mainly from small differences in pooled library volume). The study, taken as a whole, reports: TCRs exceeding 1 in 1000 frequency stayed unchanged with DPC sensitization.

Individual cDNA molecules in this library carried unique molecular identifiers. The authors' processing: Sampled TCR counts reached a median of around 94,000 per sample, with values ranging from roughly 20,000 to 700,000. MiXCR, run by TCRdb on the RACE reads, gives a single entry per CDR3 protein. The V and J calls and clone size come from TCRdb's table, not from the authors' own analysis. Among approximately 33,000 distinct CDR3 sequences listed, 7.4% were seen once. This CDR3 region has 15 residues. Germline V gene sequence: CDR1 SGHRS, CDR2 YFSETQ. Trimming at V came to 5 bases and at J to 1 base, leaving 8 bases not matched to a gene. Time point described: healthy volunteer bleed at 2 weeks. Blood, whole and unfractionated, served as the source for total RNA extraction. Notes on this clonotype: Antigen: not known.

The sequence derives from a human donor in good health. Some clones in this sample may be carry-over from other donors' samples. The sequencing input was whole blood. The chain employs TRBV5-1 and TRBJ2-5; 7 bases are shared with TRBD2. The CDR3 sequence is CASRGGTTSQETQYF. For the CDR3, the DNA is TGCGCCAGCAGGGGCGGGACTACCAGCCAAGAGACCCAGTACTTC.